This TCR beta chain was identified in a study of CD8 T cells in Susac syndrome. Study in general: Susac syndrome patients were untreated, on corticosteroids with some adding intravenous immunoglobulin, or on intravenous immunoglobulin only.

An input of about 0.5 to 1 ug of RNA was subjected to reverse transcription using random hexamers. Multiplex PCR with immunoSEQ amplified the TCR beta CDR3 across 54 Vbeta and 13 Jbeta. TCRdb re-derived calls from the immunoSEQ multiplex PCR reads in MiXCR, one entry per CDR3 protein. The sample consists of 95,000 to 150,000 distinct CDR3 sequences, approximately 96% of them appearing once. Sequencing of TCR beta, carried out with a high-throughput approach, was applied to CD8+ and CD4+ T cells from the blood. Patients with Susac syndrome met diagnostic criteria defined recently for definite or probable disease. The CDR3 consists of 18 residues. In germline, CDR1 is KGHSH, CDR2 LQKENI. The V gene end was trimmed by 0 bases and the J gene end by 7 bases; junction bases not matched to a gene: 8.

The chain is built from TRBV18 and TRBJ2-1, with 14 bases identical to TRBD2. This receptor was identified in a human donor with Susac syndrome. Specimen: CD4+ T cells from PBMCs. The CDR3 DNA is TGTGCCAGCTCACCACCGTCCCCGGGACTAGCGGGAGTAAATGAGCAGTTCTTC. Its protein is CASSPPSPGLAGVNEQFF.